This TCR beta chain is from a study of early T cells in non-severe SARS-CoV-2 infection. Study information: Chains from this unsorted whole-blood bulk RNA could not be paired.

The germline V gene has CDR1 MNHNY and CDR2 SVGAGI (reference sequence). CDR3 length equals 15 residues. V was shortened by 7 bases and J by 3 bases, with 18 bases between the two germline ends. Whole-study findings and limits: Lookups in VDJdb leaned toward anti-spike CD8 responses and missed private and CD4 specificities.

This clonotype was counted at least ten times. Antigen unknown. Individual cDNA molecules received unique molecular identifiers. One entry per CDR3 protein, called by TCRdb with MiXCR from the 5' RACE reads. Of about 130,000 distinct CDR3 sequences in the sample, about 15% were seen once. The chain carries TRBV6-6 and TRBJ1-1; TRBD1 might be the D (5 bases). The sequencing input was whole blood. The receptor comes from an adult who was a healthcare worker with PCR-confirmed SARS-CoV-2 infection or an uninfected control (not recorded which). The CDR3 protein is CASIQAGRRDTEAFF. CDR3 DNA sequence: TGTGCCAGCATCCAGGCAGGGAGGAGGGACACTGAAGCTTTCTTT.